This T cell receptor (beta chain) was sequenced for a study of T cells in Graves' hyperthyroidism and ophthalmopathy. In the case of this clonotype: Its antigen is as yet unknown.

With V trimmed by 0 bases and J by 7 bases, 6 bases remained unmatched. The germline V gene has CDR1 ENHRY and CDR2 SYGVKD. CDR3 length: 15 residues. Exclusion of patients followed from uncontrolled infection, other autoimmune disease, pregnancy or lactation. Diagnosis relied on clinical symptoms, serum thyroxine and TRAb, thyroid ultrasound and orbital computed tomography. Overall study findings and caveats: Model predictions of ophthalmopathy came a median approximately 6 months before onset. Appearing also in blood were most of the thyroid clonotypes expanded above 0.001.

Amplification of TCR beta CDR3 regions was performed using RNA transcripts as template. HTBI primers drove first-round RT-PCR of the TCR CDR3. TCRdb fed the multiplex PCR reads into MiXCR, producing one record per CDR3 protein. The table includes 500,000 to 600,000 distinct CDR3 sequences, around 17% detected once. This chain uses TRBV10-3 with TRBJ2-7, with 10 positions matching TRBD2. Sequenced material: blood. The sequence was collected from a young woman with Graves' hyperthyroidism. The CDR3 DNA sequence: TGTGCCATCAGTGAGTCGCGGCTAGCGGGGGATGAGCAGTACTTC. It is translated as CAISESRLAGDEQYF.